The clone carrying this T cell receptor beta chain was counted a few times. What it binds is unknown. Four subsets defined by CD45RA and CD27 were sorted after CD3, CD4, CD8 and live/dead staining. This entry is derived from a study of naive and memory T cell subsets. Study results and caveats: There was no ground truth to check naive and memory subset results. A clonotype means one alpha or beta sequence, not an alpha/beta pair. In naive cells, over 90% of TCR sequences were seen only once.

Two oligonucleotides, mixed equimolar, formed the beta constant-region primer covering TRBC1 and TRBC2. The ligated cDNA underwent four PCR rounds using SP2 and nested alpha and beta constant-region primers. TCRdb re-analysed the UMI-ligation and nested PCR reads in MiXCR, keeping a single row per CDR3 protein. The sample lists 95,000 to 150,000 distinct CDR3 sequences, 35% to 45% occurring once. The ends were cut back, 4 bases at V and 7 bases at J, with 14 bases in the middle. Germline V gene lookup returns CDR1 SQVTM and CDR2 ANQGSEA. This CDR3 has 13 residues. J is TRBJ2-1 and V is TRBV29-1, with D unresolved. This TCR came from a human donor in good health. Sequenced sample: central memory CD4+ T cells from blood. CDR3 DNA: TGCAGCGTTGCCCCCTCGGCGTGGAATGAGCAGTTCTTC. Its protein product is CSVAPSAWNEQFF.